This T cell receptor beta chain was sequenced for a study of control samples from healthy donors and cancer patients. The method was immunoSEQ multiplex PCR; TCRdb's version includes in-frame clones alone and lacks a portion of them. The data contain 52,000 or so clones, 94% of them singletons. Trimming pared 4 bases from V and 1 base from J, leaving 11 bases between. CDR1 and CDR2 from the germline V gene are SGHVS and FNYEAQ. The CDR3 length is 15 residues. The chain carries TRBV7-6 and TRBJ2-1, with D possibly being TRBD1 (5 bases). The source material was blood. The receptor comes from a young man in good health. The CDR3: CASSSQAGSYNEQFF. In nucleotides, the CDR3 is TGTGCCAGCAGCTCCCAAGCAGGGTCCTACAATGAGCAGTTCTTC.